Listed here are 29 T cell receptor beta chains from one sample, sequenced in a study of blood T cell repertoires in COVID-19 (dated by TCRdb to the early 2020s). The library was generated by the immunoSEQ multiplex PCR assay. Imported from immuneACCESS, the table was reduced by TCRdb to in-frame sequences with V and J called. These copies leave out some clones; in studies compared against another copy, an unresolved V gene accounts for under half, and the cause of the remainder is not known. The sample table shows 250,000 to 350,000 clones, and around 89% are seen once. The ten largest make up 6.3% of the sample. Sequencing input: peripheral blood. Receptors originate from a woman in her fifties or sixties with COVID-19, enrolled during active disease.

This clone was seen a single time. The chain combines TRBV9 with TRBJ2-5; 7 nucleotides line up with TRBD1. The V and J ends lost 3 bases and 5 bases, in that order; junction bases with no gene match: 16. Looked up from germline, CDR1 is SGDLS and CDR2 is YYNGEE. The CDR3 contains 17 residues. The CDR3 coding sequence is TGTGCCAGCAGCGCGCCCCTCGGGACAGCCTCCAGGGAGACCCAGTACTTC. The encoded protein is CASSAPLGTASRETQYF.

In regard to this clone: Within the sample, other DNA sequences also encode this same CDR3. This chain links TRBV4-3 with TRBJ2-7; D uncertain. Germline V gene data show CDR1 as LGHNA and CDR2 as YSLEER. Trimming took 0 bases from V and 2 from J, leaving 8 bases between them. The CDR3 is 14 amino acids. This CDR3 reads CASSQEYGAYEQYF. DNA of the CDR3: TGCGCCAGCAGCCAAGAATACGGAGCCTACGAGCAGTACTTC.

The chain links TRBV12-3 or TRBV12-4 to TRBJ1-2, with 7 bases matching TRBD1. V shed 5 bases, J shed 8 bases, and the junction held 2 bases outside the gene matches. This CDR3 has 11 amino acids. The CDR3 here is CASSDRVGYTF. CDR3 nucleotide sequence: TGTGCCAGCAGTGACAGGGTCGGCTACACCTTC.

This chain connects TRBV18 to TRBJ2-7; 8 nucleotides agree with TRBD1. From germline, CDR1 is KGHSH and CDR2 LQKENI. V lost 3 bases and J lost 7; bases outside the gene matches: 14. The CDR3 contains 16 residues. The CDR3 nucleotides read TGTGCCAGCTCACCGGTCCAGGGGGCGACCCCCAAAGAGCAGTACTTC. It encodes CASSPVQGATPKEQYF. Supplemented by reference TRBV18 and TRBJ2-7, the full variable domain reads NAGVMQNPRHLVRRRGQEARLRCSPMKGHSHVYWYRQLPEEGLKFMVYLQKENIIDESGMPKERFSAEFPKEGPSILRIQQVVRGDSAAYFCASSPVQGATPKEQYFGPGTRLTVT.

The chain couples TRBV2 to TRBJ2-5, with 11 bases fitting TRBD1. The ends lost 6 bases at V and 5 bases at J; junction bases unmatched: 8. The germline V gene encodes CDR1 SNHLY and CDR2 FYNNEI. CDR3 length: 15 amino acids. CDR3 sequence (DNA): TGTGCCAGCAGGGCCGGACAGGGGGCTCGGGAGACCCAGTACTTC. Its protein is CASRAGQGARETQYF.

The genes are TRBV5-6 and TRBJ2-1; TRBD2 matches 7 bases. Trimming took 2 bases from V and 12 from J; bases not matched to a gene: 8. Germline lookup yields CDR1 SGHDT and CDR2 YYEEEE. The CDR3 runs to 13 residues. The CDR3 DNA is TGTGCCAGCAGCTTAACCACTAGCGTCGGGCAGTTCTTC. It specifies CASSLTTSVGQFF.

V gene TRBV6-5 combines with J gene TRBJ1-2; D is possibly TRBD1 (6 bases). CDR1 and CDR2 (germline): MNHEY, SVGAGI. Trimming shortened V by 2 bases and J by 6 bases, and 16 bases separated the two germline ends. CDR3 length: 15 amino acids. CDR3 nucleotide sequence: TGTGCCAGCAGTTACGAAGCGGGGGCCTGGGATGGCTACACCTTC. It is translated as CASSYEAGAWDGYTF.

The chain combines TRBV19 with TRBJ1-1, with a possible D match to TRBD1 (5 bases). Trimming stripped 4 bases from V and 3 bases from J, with 6 bases between. The CDR3 extends over 12 amino acids. Germline lookup yields CDR1 LNHDA and CDR2 SQIVND (reference sequence). DNA for the CDR3: TGTGCCAGTAGTACAGGGTACACTGAAGCTTTCTTT. Protein product: CASSTGYTEAFF.

For the CDR3, the DNA is TGTGCCTGGAGTGTACTACTCCAGACCCAGTACTTC. As protein: CAWSVLLQTQYF. The V call is TRBV30, the J call TRBJ2-5; no clear D. This CDR3 has 12 residues. Between the trimmed V and J ends, which lost 0 bases and 6 bases, there was a span of 8 bases. Germline loops: CDR1 GTSNPN, CDR2 SVGIG (reference sequence).

This sequence joins TRBV4-2 and TRBJ2-7; TRBD2 matches at 8 bases. This CDR3 comprises 15 residues. CDR1 is LGHNA, CDR2 YNFKEQ, per germline. V dropped 2 bases and J dropped 0; count of bases not matched to a gene: 3. Here the CDR3 DNA reads TGTGCCAGCAGCCAACCAAGCGGGAGCTCCTACGAGCAGTACTTC. Translating gives CASSQPSGSSYEQYF.

The chain carries TRBV27 and TRBJ2-1, with 8 nucleotides matching TRBD2. V gave up 9 bases and J gave up 2 bases; unmatched junction bases: 6. The length of the CDR3 is 14 residues. The germline V gene has CDR1 MNHEY and CDR2 SMNVEV (reference sequence). CDR3 bases: TGTGCCAGTCTAGCGGGCGTAACCTACAATGAGCAGTTCTTC. This translates into CASLAGVTYNEQFF.

This clone was seen a single time. J is TRBJ1-1 and V is TRBV30, with D perhaps TRBD1 (6 bases). Germline CDR1 and CDR2: GTSNPN and SVGIG (reference sequence). This CDR3 spans 14 amino acids. Trimming took 0 bases from V and 3 from J, leaving 11 bases between them. This CDR3 is CAWSVGGKDTEAFF. CDR3 sequence (DNA): TGTGCCTGGAGTGTAGGGGGTAAGGACACTGAAGCTTTCTTT.

This chain joins TRBV30 and TRBJ1-1; 8 bases are a match to TRBD1. CDR3 length: 12 residues. After removal of 5 bases from V and 4 bases from J, the junction contained 3 bases not matched to a gene. Germline V lookup: CDR1 GTSNPN, CDR2 SVGIG (reference sequence). CDR3 nucleotides: TGTGCCTGGGACACAGGGGGCACTGAAGCTTTCTTT. It yields the protein CAWDTGGTEAFF.

The chain carries TRBV19 and TRBJ1-2; 9 nucleotides line up with TRBD1. The CDR3 is made up of 14 amino acids. Germline CDR1 LNHDA, CDR2 SQIVND (reference sequence). The J segment lost 8 bases and the V segment lost 4 bases, leaving 8 bases of the junction unmatched. CDR3: CASSTIQGAPGYTF. CDR3 DNA sequence: TGTGCCAGTAGTACGATACAGGGGGCGCCGGGCTACACCTTC.

The V and J genes are TRBV13 and TRBJ2-1, with D tentatively TRBD2 (6 bases). Germline V gene lookup returns CDR1 PRHDT and CDR2 FYEKMQ (reference sequence). Trimming removed 6 bases at V and 3 bases at J, with 12 bases between. This CDR3 comprises 14 residues. Here the CDR3 DNA reads TGTGCCAGCAGAGACCGGACTATCTACAATGAGCAGTTCTTC. Translation gives CASRDRTIYNEQFF.

This chain uses TRBV6-5 with TRBJ1-2; tentatively, D is TRBD1 (5 bases). Germline V gene sequence: CDR1 MNHEY, CDR2 SVGAGI. Trimming stripped 4 bases from V and 0 bases from J, with 12 bases between. This CDR3 spans 15 amino acids. The CDR3 coding sequence is TGTGCCAGCAGTTCCCCCGGGGGGACTAACTATGGCTACACCTTC. Protein: CASSSPGGTNYGYTF.

The V gene is TRBV11-2, the J gene TRBJ2-7; 9 nucleotides line up with TRBD1. This CDR3 region has 15 residues. Trimming at V came to 3 bases and at J to 3 bases, leaving 6 bases not matched to a gene. CDR1 and CDR2 from the germline V gene are SGHAT and FQNNGV. The CDR3 here is CASSLGQGRGYEQYF. The CDR3 bases are TGTGCCAGCAGCTTGGGACAGGGCCGGGGCTACGAGCAGTACTTC.

The chain is built from TRBV6-5 and TRBJ2-7, with D perhaps TRBD2 (6 bases). The CDR3 covers 12 residues. Per germline, CDR1 MNHEY and CDR2 SVGAGI. Deletions cut 6 bases from V and 4 bases from J, with 10 bases between. The CDR3 DNA sequence: TGTGCCAGCAGCGGAGGGGCGTACGAGCAGTACTTC. Translating gives CASSGGAYEQYF.

J is TRBJ2-1 and V is TRBV21-1; the table's D call, TRBD2, has no DNA check behind it. TRBV21-1 is assigned pseudogene status. The CDR3 spans 18 residues. The CDR3 DNA is TGTGCCAAACTAATCGGGCTAGCGGGAGATTCCCCCAACAATGAGCAGTTCTTC. Its translation: CAKLIGLAGDSPNNEQFF.

The CDR3 spells CASTGLAIPIQFF. Written as DNA, the CDR3 is TGTGCCAGTACCGGACTAGCGATCCCTATCCAGTTCTTC. The chain carries TRBV19 and TRBJ2-1; 9 bases line up with TRBD2. Germline-derived CDR1 and CDR2 are LNHDA and SQIVND (reference sequence). The CDR3 extends over 13 amino acids. The ends lost 7 bases at V and 13 bases at J; junction bases unmatched: 11.

This clone was counted between two and nine times. The chain joins TRBV18 to TRBJ1-1; D is unresolved. The CDR3 length is 15 residues. V was trimmed by 5 bases and J by 3 bases, leaving 16 bases between them. The germline V gene encodes CDR1 KGHSH and CDR2 LQKENI. For the CDR3, the DNA is TGTGCCAGCTCAAAAGCGGCGCCCTCCTACACTGAAGCTTTCTTT. Protein sequence: CASSKAAPSYTEAFF.

The gene calls are TRBV7-3 and TRBJ2-1, with a weak D call TRBD2 (5 bases). Per the germline V gene, CDR1 is SGHTA and CDR2 is FQGTGA. Trimming shortened V by 0 bases and J by 14 bases, and 14 bases separated the two germline ends. CDR3 length: 13 amino acids. The CDR3 reads CASSLTDGEVEFF. For the CDR3, the DNA is TGTGCCAGCAGCTTAACGGACGGGGAAGTTGAGTTCTTC.

Only one count was recorded for this clone. The chain has TRBV5-8 and TRBJ2-3; the match to TRBD1 covers 8 bases. Losses at the gene ends were 4 bases for V and 1 base for J; bases not matched to a gene: 5. Germline V CDR1 and CDR2: SGHTS, YDEGEE. This CDR3 spans 15 amino acids. CDR3 in DNA: TGTGCCAGCAGCGACCCCAGGGGGCGCACAGATACGCAGTATTTT. This encodes CASSDPRGRTDTQYF.

The genes are TRBV18 and TRBJ2-2, with TRBD2 as a possible D gene (6 bases). Germline V gene sequence: CDR1 KGHSH, CDR2 LQKENI. This CDR3 spans 14 amino acids. Trimming took off 3 bases at V and 2 bases at J, with 7 bases between the two ends. The CDR3 loop reads CASSPGLNTGELFF. The DNA of the CDR3 is TGTGCCAGCTCACCGGGACTCAACACCGGGGAGCTGTTTTTT.

V usage is TRBV5-6 and J usage is TRBJ2-7; possible D gene TRBD1, 6 bases. Deletions cut 2 bases from V and 2 bases from J, with 11 bases between. This CDR3 spans 14 amino acids. CDR1 is SGHDT, CDR2 YYEEEE, per germline. CDR3 region: CASSLGQSAYEQYF. The CDR3 DNA follows: TGTGCCAGCAGCTTAGGACAGTCCGCCTACGAGCAGTACTTC.

This clone was seen ten or more times. The J gene is TRBJ2-7, the V gene TRBV5-1, with 8 bases aligning to TRBD1. The V and J ends lost 0 bases and 3 bases, in that order; junction bases with no gene match: 8. The CDR3 spans 16 residues. CDR1 and CDR2 from the germline V gene are SGHRS and YFSETQ. The CDR3, as DNA: TGCGCCAGCAGCTTGGCCGGTCCCACAGGGGGCTACGAGCAGTACTTC. It codes for CASSLAGPTGGYEQYF.

The chain is built from TRBV4-1 and TRBJ1-2; TRBD1 matches at 7 bases. CDR1 MGHRA and CDR2 YSYEKL come from the germline V gene. The CDR3 sequence is 14 residues long. The V gene end was trimmed by 4 bases and the J gene end by 3 bases; junction bases not matched to a gene: 5. The CDR3 DNA follows: TGCGCCAGCAGCCTCAGGGGGAGTGACTATGGCTACACCTTC. Its protein product is CASSLRGSDYGYTF.

A single count supports this clone. The genes are TRBV6-1 and TRBJ2-7; 9 bases fit TRBD2. Germline lookup yields CDR1 MNHNS and CDR2 SASEGT. This CDR3 is built from 15 residues. Unmatched junction bases numbered 6, after V lost 2 bases and J lost 4 bases. The CDR3 reads CASSERREGGYEQYF. The CDR3 nucleotides are TGTGCCAGCAGTGAAAGGCGGGAGGGGGGATACGAGCAGTACTTC.

This chain uses TRBV12-5 with TRBJ2-7; D ambiguous. This CDR3 is built from 13 residues. Germline V CDR1 and CDR2: LGHNT, FRNRAP. V dropped 2 bases and J dropped 3 bases, with 8 bases sitting between them. CDR3 coding DNA: TGTGCTAGTGGTTTGAGTCTAGTCTACGAGCAGTACTTC. This translates into CASGLSLVYEQYF.